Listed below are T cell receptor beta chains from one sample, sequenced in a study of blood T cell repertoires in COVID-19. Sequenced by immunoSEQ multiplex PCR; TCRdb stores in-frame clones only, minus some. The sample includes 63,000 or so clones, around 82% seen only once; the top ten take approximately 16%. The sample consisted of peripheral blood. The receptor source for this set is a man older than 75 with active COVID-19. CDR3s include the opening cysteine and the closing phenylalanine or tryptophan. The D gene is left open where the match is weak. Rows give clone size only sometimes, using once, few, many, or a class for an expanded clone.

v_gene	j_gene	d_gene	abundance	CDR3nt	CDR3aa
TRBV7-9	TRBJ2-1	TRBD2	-	TGTGCCAGCAGCGGACGGAGCGGGACGAATGAGCAGTTCTTC	CASSGRSGTNEQFF
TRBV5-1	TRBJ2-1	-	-	TGCGCCAGCCAGAGTCGTGGGAGCTCCTACAATGAGCAGTTCTTC	CASQSRGSSYNEQFF
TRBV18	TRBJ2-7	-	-	TGTGCCAGCTCACCCCACAACCAGGGGACCAACGAGCAGTACTTC	CASSPHNQGTNEQYF
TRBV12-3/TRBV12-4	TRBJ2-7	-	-	TGTGCCAGCAGCTCGGACTACACCTACGAGCAGTACTTC	CASSSDYTYEQYF
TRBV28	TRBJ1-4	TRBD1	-	TGTGCCAGCAGCTCAGGGGGTACGGCTAATGAAAAACTGTTTTTT	CASSSGGTANEKLFF
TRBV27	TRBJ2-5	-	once	TGTGCCAGCAGTTTTCTGGACACCCAAGAGACCCAGTACTTC	CASSFLDTQETQYF
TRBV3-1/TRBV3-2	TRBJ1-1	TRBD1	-	TGTGCCAGCAGCCACCTACAGGGGGCGGAGGCTTTCTTT	CASSHLQGAEAFF
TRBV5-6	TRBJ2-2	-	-	TGTGCCAGCAGCTCGGTAGTTGAGGACATCATGAACACCGGGGAGCTGTTTTTT	CASSSVVEDIMNTGELFF
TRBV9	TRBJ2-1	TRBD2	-	TGTGCCAGCAGCCCGAGTCGATCTGTAGCGGGGGGGCCAGTATCCTACAATGAGCAGTTCTTC	CASSPSRSVAGGPVSYNEQFF
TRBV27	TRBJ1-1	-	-	TGTGCCAGCAGTTTGTCACCTTACAGGGAAAGGAACACTGAAGCTTTCTTT	CASSLSPYRERNTEAFF
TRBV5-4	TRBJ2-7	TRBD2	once	TGTGCCAGCACCCCCCCGGGGGTCAGCGGGCTAGCGGGCATAGAGCAGTACTTC	CASTPPGVSGLAGIEQYF
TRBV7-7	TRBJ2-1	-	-	TGTGCTAGCAGTCCTGTTAGTCCGGGGTCCTTCAATGAGCAGTTCTTC	CASSPVSPGSFNEQFF
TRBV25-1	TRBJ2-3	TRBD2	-	TGTGCCAGCAGCCCTAGCGGGACGGTAGATACGCAGTATTTT	CASSPSGTVDTQYF
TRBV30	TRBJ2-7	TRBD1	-	TGTGCCTGGAGACAAACAGGGGGAGGCGAGCAGTACTTC	CAWRQTGGGEQYF
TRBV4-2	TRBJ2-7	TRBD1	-	TGTGCCAGCAGCCAAGATCAGGGGGAATACGAGCAGTACTTC	CASSQDQGEYEQYF
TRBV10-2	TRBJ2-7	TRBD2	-	TGCGCCAGCGCCCAGCGGGGGAGCTACGAGCAGTACTTC	CASAQRGSYEQYF
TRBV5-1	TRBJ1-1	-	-	TGCGCCAGCAGCTTCGAGCTGAACACTGAAGCTTTCTTT	CASSFELNTEAFF
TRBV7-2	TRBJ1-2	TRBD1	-	TGTGCCAGCAGCTTAGGTGTAGGACAGGGAATGGTGGCTGGCTACACCTTC	CASSLGVGQGMVAGYTF
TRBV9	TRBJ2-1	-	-	TGTGCCAGCAGCGCCCGGGTTTCACCGTACAATGAGCAGTTCTTC	CASSARVSPYNEQFF
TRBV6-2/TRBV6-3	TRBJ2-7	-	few	TGTGCCAGCAGTACGACTACCCAGTCACCTTACGAGCAGTACTTC	CASSTTTQSPYEQYF
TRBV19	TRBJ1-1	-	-	TGTGCCAGTAGTACCACAGCAGTGAACACTGAAGCTTTCTTT	CASSTTAVNTEAFF
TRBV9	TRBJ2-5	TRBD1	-	TGTGCCAGCAGCGCCGGAAATCTTAAGACAGGGGAGACCCAGTACTTC	CASSAGNLKTGETQYF
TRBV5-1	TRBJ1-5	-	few	TGCGCCAGCGCCCCGGACAGCCTCAATCAGCCCCAGCATTTT	CASAPDSLNQPQHF
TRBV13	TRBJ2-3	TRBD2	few	TGTGCCAGCAGCTATCGGTCGACTAGCGGGAGGAACACAGATACGCAGTATTTT	CASSYRSTSGRNTDTQYF
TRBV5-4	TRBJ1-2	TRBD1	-	TGTGCCAGCAGCAGACAGGGAACTAACTATGGCTACACCTTC	CASSRQGTNYGYTF
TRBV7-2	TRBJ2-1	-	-	TGTGCCAGCAGCCCCGTTAGCGCGAACATGGCGCGTGAGCAGTTCTTC	CASSPVSANMAREQFF
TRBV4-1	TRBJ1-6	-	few	TGCGCCAGCAGCCGGAGACAGAATTCACCCCTCCACTTT	CASSRRQNSPLHF
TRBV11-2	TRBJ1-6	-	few	TGTGCCAGCAGCTTACTAGGGAGTAATTCACCCCTCCACTTT	CASSLLGSNSPLHF
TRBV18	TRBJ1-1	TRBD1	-	TGTGCCAGCTCAAGTACAGGGGGCGATAGGAACACTGAAGCTTTCTTT	CASSSTGGDRNTEAFF
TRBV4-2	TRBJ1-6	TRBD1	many	TGTGCCAGCAGTCGTACGCTGGCACAGGGGGACTCACCCCTCCACTTT	CASSRTLAQGDSPLHF
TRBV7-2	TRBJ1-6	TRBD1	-	TGTGCCAGTCACCGGGACAGGGGTGGGAATTCACCCCTCCACTTT	CASHRDRGGNSPLHF
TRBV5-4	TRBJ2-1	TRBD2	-	TGTGCCAGCAGCAGAACCGGGACTAGCGGCTCCTACAATGAGCAGTTCTTC	CASSRTGTSGSYNEQFF
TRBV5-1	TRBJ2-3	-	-	TGCGCCAGCAGCTTGGGGGGCGCATTAGATACGCAGTATTTT	CASSLGGALDTQYF
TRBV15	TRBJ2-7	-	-	TGTGCCACCAGCAGAGAGACAGCCGCCTCCTACGAGCAGTACTTC	CATSRETAASYEQYF
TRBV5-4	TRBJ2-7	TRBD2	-	TGTGCCAGCAGCGCAACTAGCGGGAGGTACTCATACGAGCAGTACTTC	CASSATSGRYSYEQYF
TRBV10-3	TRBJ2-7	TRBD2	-	TGTGCCACGAAAACAGAGGCTAGCGGGAGATCCTACGAGCAGTACTTC	CATKTEASGRSYEQYF
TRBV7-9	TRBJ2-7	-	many	TGTGCCAGCAGCCGGGGGACCAGGCAGATTTCCTACGAGCAGTACTTC	CASSRGTRQISYEQYF
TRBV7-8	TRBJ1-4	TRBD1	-	TGTGCCAGCAGCTTATCTCAAGGACAGGGGAACGAAAAACTGTTTTTT	CASSLSQGQGNEKLFF
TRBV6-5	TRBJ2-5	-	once	TGTGCCAGCGGGGACTCTCTCTATACCCAGTACTTC	CASGDSLYTQYF
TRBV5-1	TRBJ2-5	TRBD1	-	TGCGCCAGCAGCTCTTCTACAGGGGCGGAAGAGACCCAGTACTTC	CASSSSTGAEETQYF
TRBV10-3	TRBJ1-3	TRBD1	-	TGTGCCATCAGGCGCGGACAGGGAGCCTCTGGAAACACCATATATTTT	CAIRRGQGASGNTIYF
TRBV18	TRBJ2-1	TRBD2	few	TGTGCCAGCTCACCCCCATCGCGGAGCGGGGCATACAATGAGCAGTTCTTC	CASSPPSRSGAYNEQFF
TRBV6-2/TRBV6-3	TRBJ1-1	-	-	TGTGCCAGCAGTTTGGCTAGCACCACTGAAGCTTTCTTT	CASSLASTTEAFF